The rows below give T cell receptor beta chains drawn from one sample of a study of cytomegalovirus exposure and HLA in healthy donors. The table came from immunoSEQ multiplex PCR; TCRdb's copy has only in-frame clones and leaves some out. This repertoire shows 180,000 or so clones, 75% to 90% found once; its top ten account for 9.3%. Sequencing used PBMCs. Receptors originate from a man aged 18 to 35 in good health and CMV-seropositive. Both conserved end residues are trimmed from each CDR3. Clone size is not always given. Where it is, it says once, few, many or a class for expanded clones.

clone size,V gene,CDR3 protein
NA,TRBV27,ASSFATEYQQY
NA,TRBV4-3,ASSRTGLANEQF
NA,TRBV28,ASRRTSGGYSTGELF
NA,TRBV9,ASSESGVSYEQY
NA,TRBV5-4,ASSLSGSGANVLT
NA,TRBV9,ASSPSSSYNEQF
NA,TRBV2,ASSGGETSGYT
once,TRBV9,ASSPYFLTGGAYEQY
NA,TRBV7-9,ASGYYLTEAF
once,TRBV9,ASSPQERGGWNNEQF
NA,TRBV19,ASTRGKSGYEQY
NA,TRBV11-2,ASSLDQRGTGANVLT
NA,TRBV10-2,ASRGGFPAYEQY
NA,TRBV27,ASSLYGGGLGYNEQF
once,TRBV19,ASGTGMNTEAF
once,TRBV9,ASSARDRGRLNYGYT
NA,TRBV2,ASSVSGTGPMNTEAF
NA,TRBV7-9,ASSLDPLGEKLF
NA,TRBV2,ASSVENRVNTEAF
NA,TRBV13,ASSSRAGLYNSPLH
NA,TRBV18,ASSPTATNEKLF
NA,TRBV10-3,AIGEGGREKLF
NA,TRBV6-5,ASRGQGAGNTEAF
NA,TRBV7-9,ASSPRLAGAETQY
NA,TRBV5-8,ASSPGTNSNQPQH
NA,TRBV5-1,ASSLAPGGDYGYT
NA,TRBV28,ASSLDSATDTQY
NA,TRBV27,ASSFGISTDTQY
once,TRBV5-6,ASSLALGAREETQY
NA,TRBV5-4,ASSLGVGYT
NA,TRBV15,ATSRAGGLSSYEQY